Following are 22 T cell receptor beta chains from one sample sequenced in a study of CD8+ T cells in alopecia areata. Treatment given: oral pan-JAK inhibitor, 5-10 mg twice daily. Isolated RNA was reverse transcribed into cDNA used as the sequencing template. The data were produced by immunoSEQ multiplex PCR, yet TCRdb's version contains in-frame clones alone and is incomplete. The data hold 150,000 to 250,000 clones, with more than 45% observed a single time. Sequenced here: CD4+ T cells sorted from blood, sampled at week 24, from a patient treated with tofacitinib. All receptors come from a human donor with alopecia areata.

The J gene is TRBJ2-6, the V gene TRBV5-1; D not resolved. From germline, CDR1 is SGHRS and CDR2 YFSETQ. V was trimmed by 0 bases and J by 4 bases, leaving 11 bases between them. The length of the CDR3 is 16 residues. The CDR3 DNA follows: TGCGCCAGCAGCTTGGACGGAGCAGGAGGGGCCAACGTCCTGACTTTC. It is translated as CASSLDGAGGANVLTF.

This CDR3 reads CASSPGESGSTDTQYF. The CDR3 nucleotides are TGTGCCAGCAGCCCAGGGGAGAGCGGGAGCACAGATACGCAGTATTTT. The J gene is TRBJ2-3, the V gene TRBV7-9; D may match TRBD1 or TRBD2 (6 bases each). V was trimmed by 5 bases and J by 0 bases, leaving 15 bases between them. The CDR3 runs 16 residues. Germline V gene sequence: CDR1 SEHNR, CDR2 FQNEAQ (reference sequence).

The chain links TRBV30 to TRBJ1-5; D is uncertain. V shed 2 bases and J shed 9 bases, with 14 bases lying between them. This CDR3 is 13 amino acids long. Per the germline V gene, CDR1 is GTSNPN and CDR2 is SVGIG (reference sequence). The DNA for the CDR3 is TGTGCCTGGAGTCCCGGTTTCGCGGGGCCCCAGCATTTT. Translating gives CAWSPGFAGPQHF. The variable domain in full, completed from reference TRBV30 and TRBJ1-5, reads SQTIHQWPATLVQPVGSPLSLECTVEGTSNPNLYWYRQAAGRGLQLLFYSVGIGQISSEVPQNLSASRPQDRQFILSSKKLLLSDSGFYLCAWSPGFAGPQHFGDGTRLSIL.

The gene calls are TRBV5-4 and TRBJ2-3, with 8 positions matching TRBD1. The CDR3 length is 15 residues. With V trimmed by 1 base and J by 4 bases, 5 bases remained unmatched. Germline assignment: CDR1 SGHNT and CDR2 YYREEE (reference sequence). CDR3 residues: CASSLYGTGADTQYF. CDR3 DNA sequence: TGTGCCAGCAGCTTGTATGGGACAGGAGCAGATACGCAGTATTTT.

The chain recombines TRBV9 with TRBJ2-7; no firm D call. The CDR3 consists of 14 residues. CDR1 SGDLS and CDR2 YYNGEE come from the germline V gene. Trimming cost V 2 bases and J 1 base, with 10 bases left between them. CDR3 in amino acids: CASSVSTASYEQYF. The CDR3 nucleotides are TGTGCCAGCAGCGTCAGTACAGCTTCCTACGAGCAGTACTTC.

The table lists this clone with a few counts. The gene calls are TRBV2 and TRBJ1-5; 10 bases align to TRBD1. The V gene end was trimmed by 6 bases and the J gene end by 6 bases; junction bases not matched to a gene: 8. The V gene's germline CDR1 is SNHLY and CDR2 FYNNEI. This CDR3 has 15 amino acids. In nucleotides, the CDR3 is TGTGCCAGCAGCGTTGACAGGGGGCTTGGTCAGCCCCAGCATTTT. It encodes CASSVDRGLGQPQHF.

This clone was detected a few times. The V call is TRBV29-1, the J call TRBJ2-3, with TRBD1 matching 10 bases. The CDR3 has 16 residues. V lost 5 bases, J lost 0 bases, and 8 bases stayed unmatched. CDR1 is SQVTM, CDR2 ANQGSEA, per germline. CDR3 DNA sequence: TGCAGCGTTAATCCGGGACAGGGGTATAGCACAGATACGCAGTATTTT. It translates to CSVNPGQGYSTDTQYF.

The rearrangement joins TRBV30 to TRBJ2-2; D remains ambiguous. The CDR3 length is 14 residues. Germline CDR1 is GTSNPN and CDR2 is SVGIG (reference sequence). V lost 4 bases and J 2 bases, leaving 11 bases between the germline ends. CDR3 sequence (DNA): TGTGCCTGGAATCTACAGACAAACACCGGGGAGCTGTTTTTT. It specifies CAWNLQTNTGELFF.

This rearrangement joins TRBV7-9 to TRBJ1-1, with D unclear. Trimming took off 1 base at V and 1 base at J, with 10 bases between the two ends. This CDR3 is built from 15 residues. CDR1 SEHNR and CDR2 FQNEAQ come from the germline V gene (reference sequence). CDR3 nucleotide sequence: TGTGCCAGCAGCTTAGTGGGTTCGGGGAACACTGAAGCTTTCTTT. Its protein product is CASSLVGSGNTEAFF.

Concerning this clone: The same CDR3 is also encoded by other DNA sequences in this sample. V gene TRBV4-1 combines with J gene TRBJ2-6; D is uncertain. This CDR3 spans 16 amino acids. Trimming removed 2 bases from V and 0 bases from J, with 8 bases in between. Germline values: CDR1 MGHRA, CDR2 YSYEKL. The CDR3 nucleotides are TGCGCCAGCAGCCAATTCGTGTCCTCTGGGGCCAACGTCCTGACTTTC. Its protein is CASSQFVSSGANVLTF.

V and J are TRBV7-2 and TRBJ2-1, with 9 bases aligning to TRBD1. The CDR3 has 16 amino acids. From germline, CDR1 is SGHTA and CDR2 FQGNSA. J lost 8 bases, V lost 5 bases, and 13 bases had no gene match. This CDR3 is CASSHNTGQGIHEQFF. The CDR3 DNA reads TGTGCCAGCAGCCACAATACGGGACAGGGTATACATGAGCAGTTCTTC.

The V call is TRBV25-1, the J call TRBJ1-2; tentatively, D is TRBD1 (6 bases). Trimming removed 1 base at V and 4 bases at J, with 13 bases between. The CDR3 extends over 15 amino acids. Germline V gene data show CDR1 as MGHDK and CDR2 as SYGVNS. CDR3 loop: CASSEFGGTSYGYTF. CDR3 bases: TGTGCCAGCAGTGAATTCGGGGGCACTAGCTATGGCTACACCTTC.

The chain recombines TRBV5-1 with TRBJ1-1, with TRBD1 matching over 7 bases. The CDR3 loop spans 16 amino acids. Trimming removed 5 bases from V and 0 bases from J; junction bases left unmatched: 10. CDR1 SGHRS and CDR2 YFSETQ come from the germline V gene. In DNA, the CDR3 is TGCGCCAGCAGATACGCGACAGGGCACATGAACACTGAAGCTTTCTTT. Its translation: CASRYATGHMNTEAFF.

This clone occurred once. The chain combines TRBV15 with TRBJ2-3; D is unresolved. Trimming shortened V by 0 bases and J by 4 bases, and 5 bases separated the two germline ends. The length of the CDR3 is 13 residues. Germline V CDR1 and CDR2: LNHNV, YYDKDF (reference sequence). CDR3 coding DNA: TGTGCCACCAGCAGAGATTTCCCAGATACGCAGTATTTT. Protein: CATSRDFPDTQYF. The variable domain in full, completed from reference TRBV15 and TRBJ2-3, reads DAMVIQNPRYQVTQFGKPVTLSCSQTLNHNVMYWYQQKSSQAPKLLFHYYDKDFNNEADTPDNFQSRRPNTSFCFLDIRSPGLGDTAMYLCATSRDFPDTQYFGPGTRLTVL.

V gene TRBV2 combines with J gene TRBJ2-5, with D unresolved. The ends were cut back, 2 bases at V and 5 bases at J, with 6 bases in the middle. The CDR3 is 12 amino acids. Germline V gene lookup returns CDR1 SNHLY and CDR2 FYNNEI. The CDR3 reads CASSESSETQYF. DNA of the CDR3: TGTGCCAGCAGTGAATCTTCGGAGACCCAGTACTTC.

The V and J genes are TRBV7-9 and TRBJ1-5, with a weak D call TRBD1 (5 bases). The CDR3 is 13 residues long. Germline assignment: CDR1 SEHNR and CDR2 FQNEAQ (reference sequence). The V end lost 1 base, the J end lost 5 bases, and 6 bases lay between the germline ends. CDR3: CASSLVGDQPQHF. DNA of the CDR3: TGTGCCAGCAGCTTAGTGGGGGATCAGCCCCAGCATTTT.

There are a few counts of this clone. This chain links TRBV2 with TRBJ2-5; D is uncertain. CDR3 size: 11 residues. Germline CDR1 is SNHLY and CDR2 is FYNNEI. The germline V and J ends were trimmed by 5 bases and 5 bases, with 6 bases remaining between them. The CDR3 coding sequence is TGTGCCAGCAGTTTGGCGGAGACCCAGTACTTC. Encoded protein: CASSLAETQYF.

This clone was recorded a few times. CDR3 residues: CSAGQGHNEKLFF. The CDR3 nucleotides read TGCAGCGCTGGACAGGGACATAATGAAAAACTGTTTTTT. V and J are TRBV29-1 and TRBJ1-4; 8 bases agree with TRBD1. Germline assignment: CDR1 SQVTM and CDR2 ANQGSEA. CDR3 length: 13 amino acids. With 7 bases clipped from V and 4 bases from J, the junction kept 5 bases outside the gene matches.

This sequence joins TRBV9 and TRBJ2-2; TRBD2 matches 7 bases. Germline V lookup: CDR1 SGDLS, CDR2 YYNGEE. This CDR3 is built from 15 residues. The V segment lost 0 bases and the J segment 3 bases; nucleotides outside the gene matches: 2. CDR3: CASSVVAGDTGELFF. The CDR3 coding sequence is TGTGCCAGCAGCGTAGTTGCGGGAGACACCGGGGAGCTGTTTTTT.

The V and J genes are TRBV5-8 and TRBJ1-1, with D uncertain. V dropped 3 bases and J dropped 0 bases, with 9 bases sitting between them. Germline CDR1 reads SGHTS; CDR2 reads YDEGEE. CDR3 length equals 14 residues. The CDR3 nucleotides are TGTGCCAGCAGCTCCGGGGTCCTGAACACTGAAGCTTTCTTT. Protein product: CASSSGVLNTEAFF.

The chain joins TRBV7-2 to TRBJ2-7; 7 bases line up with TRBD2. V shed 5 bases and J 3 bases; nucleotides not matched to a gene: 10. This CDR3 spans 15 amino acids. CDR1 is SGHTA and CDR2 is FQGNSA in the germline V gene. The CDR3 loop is CASSAPGRGSYEQYF. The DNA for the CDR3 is TGTGCCAGCAGCGCCCCGGGCCGCGGGAGCTACGAGCAGTACTTC.

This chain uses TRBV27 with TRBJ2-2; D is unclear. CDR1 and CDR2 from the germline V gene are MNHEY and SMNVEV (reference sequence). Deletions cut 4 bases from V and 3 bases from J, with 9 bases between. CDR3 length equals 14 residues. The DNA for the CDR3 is TGTGCCAGCAGTTCGTCCCGTTACACCGGGGAGCTGTTTTTT. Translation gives CASSSSRYTGELFF.